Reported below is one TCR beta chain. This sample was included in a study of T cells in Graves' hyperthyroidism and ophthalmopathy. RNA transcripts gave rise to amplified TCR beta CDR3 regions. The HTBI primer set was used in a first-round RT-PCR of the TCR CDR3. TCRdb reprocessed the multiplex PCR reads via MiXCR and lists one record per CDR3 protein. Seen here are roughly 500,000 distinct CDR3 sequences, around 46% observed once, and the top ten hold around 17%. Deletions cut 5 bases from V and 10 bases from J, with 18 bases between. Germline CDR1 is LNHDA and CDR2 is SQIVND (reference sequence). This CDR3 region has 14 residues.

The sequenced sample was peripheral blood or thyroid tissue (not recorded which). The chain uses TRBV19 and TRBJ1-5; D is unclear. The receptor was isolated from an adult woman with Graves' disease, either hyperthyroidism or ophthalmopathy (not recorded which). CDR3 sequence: CASSSQAGVKPQHF. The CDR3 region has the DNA TGTGCCAGTAGTTCCCAGGCCGGTGTAAAACCCCAGCATTTT.